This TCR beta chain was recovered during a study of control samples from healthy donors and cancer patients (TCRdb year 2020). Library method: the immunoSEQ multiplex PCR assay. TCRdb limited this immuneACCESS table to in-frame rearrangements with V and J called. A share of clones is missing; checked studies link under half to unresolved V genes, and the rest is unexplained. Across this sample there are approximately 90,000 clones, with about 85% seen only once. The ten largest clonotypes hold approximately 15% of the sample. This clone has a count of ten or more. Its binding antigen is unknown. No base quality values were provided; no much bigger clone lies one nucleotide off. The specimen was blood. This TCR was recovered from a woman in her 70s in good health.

The DNA sequence is as follows: TGCGCCAGCAGCTTGGAGGGACAAGAAGCCGGGGAGCTGTTTTTT. This gives the protein CASSLEGQEAGELFF. The sequence is built from TRBV5-1 and TRBJ2-2; tentative D gene TRBD1, with 6 bases matching. The junction carries 12 bases between V and J, which are trimmed by 0 bases and 6 bases respectively. The germline V gene provides CDR1 SGHRS and CDR2 YFSETQ. The CDR3 runs 15 amino acids, cysteine and phenylalanine included. The read is trimmed to its CDR3 DNA, 45 bases read in frame from base 1.